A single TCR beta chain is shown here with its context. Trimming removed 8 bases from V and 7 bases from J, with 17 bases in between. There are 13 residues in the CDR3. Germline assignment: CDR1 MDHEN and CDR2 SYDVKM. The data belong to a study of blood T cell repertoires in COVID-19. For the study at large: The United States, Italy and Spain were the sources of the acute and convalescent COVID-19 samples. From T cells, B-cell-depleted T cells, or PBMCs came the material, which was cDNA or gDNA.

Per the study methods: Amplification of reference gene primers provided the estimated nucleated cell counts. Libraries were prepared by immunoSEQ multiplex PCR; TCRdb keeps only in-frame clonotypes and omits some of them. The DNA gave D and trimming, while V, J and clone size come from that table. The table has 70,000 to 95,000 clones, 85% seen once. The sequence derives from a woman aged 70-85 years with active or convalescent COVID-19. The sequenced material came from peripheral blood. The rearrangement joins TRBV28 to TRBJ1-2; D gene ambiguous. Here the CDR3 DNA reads TGTGCCAGCGAGGCCAGCCCTGGAAGTGGCTACACCTTC. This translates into CASEASPGSGYTF.